Below are 27 T cell receptor beta chains sequenced from a single sample in a study of blood T cells in healthy people across ages. Using a J-beta primer mix together with a sample-barcoded 5' primer, a second PCR was run for roughly 6 to 11 cycles. TCRdb passed the 5' RACE reads through MiXCR, listing each CDR3 protein once. The sample has 1.4 million or so distinct CDR3 sequences, 35% to 45% seen once. Sequencing was performed on blood. Receptor source: a woman aged 18-29 years in good health.

As to this clonotype: A much larger clonotype is one base distant, so this may be a read error. The rearrangement links TRBV6-2 or TRBV6-3 to TRBJ2-1; D is unclear. V dropped 2 bases and J dropped 8 bases, with 7 bases sitting between them. This CDR3 region has 12 residues. Germline V gives CDR1 MNHEY, CDR2 SVGEGT. Here the CDR3 reads CASSYRVHEQFF. As DNA, the CDR3 is TGTGCCAGCAGTTACCGGGTCCATGAGCAGTTCTTC.

This clonotype has more than one count but fewer than ten. This chain joins TRBV3-1 and TRBJ1-2, with D maybe TRBD1 (6 bases). Germline V gives CDR1 LGHDT, CDR2 YNNKEL (reference sequence). V dropped 1 base and J dropped 8 bases, with 14 bases sitting between them. The CDR3 length is 14 residues. As DNA, the CDR3 is TGTGCCAGCAGCCAAGGGACAGCCGGCGAAGGCTACACCTTC. Translating gives CASSQGTAGEGYTF.

The gene calls are TRBV4-3 and TRBJ2-5, with D possibly being TRBD2 (5 bases). Germline V CDR1 and CDR2: LGHNA, YSLEER. The germline V and J ends were trimmed by 4 bases and 11 bases, with 20 bases remaining between them. CDR3 length equals 14 residues. The CDR3 region has the DNA TGCGCCAGCAGCCGACGACTATCGACAAGTGAGCAGTACTTC. Translation: CASSRRLSTSEQYF.

This clonotype was seen a few times. This chain connects TRBV20-1 to TRBJ2-4, with TRBD1 matching 9 bases. CDR1 is DFQATT, CDR2 SNEGSKA, per germline (reference sequence). The CDR3 runs 16 residues. With 6 bases clipped from V and 2 bases from J, the junction kept 11 bases outside the gene matches. The DNA for the CDR3 is TGCAGTGCAGGCCGGGACAGGGTGGTAACCAAAAACATTCAGTACTTC. This sequence encodes CSAGRDRVVTKNIQYF.

This clonotype has ten or more counts. This rearrangement joins TRBV29-1 to TRBJ1-2; D not certain. The length of the CDR3 is 10 residues. CDR1 and CDR2 (germline): SQVTM, ANQGSEA. V was shortened by 6 bases and J by 4 bases, with 6 bases between the two germline ends. The CDR3 loop reads CSVFGYGYTF. For the CDR3, the DNA is TGCAGCGTGTTTGGCTATGGCTACACCTTC. The whole variable domain, remainder taken from reference TRBV29-1 and TRBJ1-2, is SAVISQKPSRDICQRGTSLTIQCQVDSQVTMMFWYRQQPGQSLTLIATANQGSEATYESGFVIDKFPISRPNLTFSTLTVSNMSPEDSSIYLCSVFGYGYTFGSGTRLTVV.

This clonotype has just a few counts. V usage is TRBV6-2 or TRBV6-3 and J usage is TRBJ2-1, with 8 bases that match TRBD2. Germline lookup yields CDR1 MNHEY and CDR2 SVGEGT. V was clipped by 9 bases and J by 6 bases; unmatched bases: 13. This CDR3 comprises 15 residues. The CDR3 nucleotides are TGTGCCAGTGTTAAGCGGGAGATGGTGTTCAATGAGCAGTTCTTC. This codes for CASVKREMVFNEQFF.

The chain employs TRBV7-8 and TRBJ2-1; D is possibly TRBD1 (5 bases). V lost 5 bases and J lost 6, with 14 bases in between. This CDR3 region has 14 residues. Germline CDR1 and CDR2: SGHVS and FQNEAQ. The chain's CDR3 is CASSGSQGVNEQFF. In DNA, the CDR3 is TGTGCCAGCAGCGGTAGCCAAGGGGTCAATGAGCAGTTCTTC.

The V and J genes are TRBV4-3 and TRBJ2-6; no definite D call. Trimming shortened V by 0 bases and J by 0 bases, and 12 bases separated the two germline ends. This CDR3 has 18 amino acids. CDR1 and CDR2 from the germline V gene are LGHNA and YSLEER. This CDR3 reads CASSQEYRMSSGANVLTF. CDR3 DNA: TGCGCCAGCAGCCAAGAATATCGGATGAGCTCTGGGGCCAACGTCCTGACTTTC.

At least ten counts were recorded for this clonotype. This chain connects TRBV7-2 to TRBJ1-2; D unresolved. This CDR3 is built from 14 residues. Trimming left V 1 base short and J 1 base short, with 7 bases between. Germline V CDR1 and CDR2: SGHTA, FQGNSA. For the CDR3, the DNA is TGTGCCAGCAGCTTAGGGGTCGGTAACTATGGCTACACCTTC. The encoded protein is CASSLGVGNYGYTF.

This chain joins TRBV5-1 and TRBJ2-1, with 8 bases identical to TRBD1. Germline CDR1 SGHRS, CDR2 YFSETQ. The CDR3 loop spans 15 amino acids. V trimming: 8 bases; J trimming: 6 bases; junction bases outside the gene matches: 13. In DNA, the CDR3 is TGCGCCAGGCAAGACGGGGACAGGCGGATCAATGAGCAGTTCTTC. This codes for CARQDGDRRINEQFF.

This clonotype was picked up a small number of times. V gene TRBV5-1 combines with J gene TRBJ2-1, with D uncertain. Trimming removed 6 bases from V and 10 bases from J, with 20 bases in between. The CDR3 has 14 residues. Germline assignment: CDR1 SGHRS and CDR2 YFSETQ. The CDR3 DNA follows: TGCGCCAGCACCCAGACCCCTCCAAGCGCAGAGCAGTTCTTC. Its protein product is CASTQTPPSAEQFF.

The CDR3 spells CASSQEGIAGVYNEQFF. In DNA, the CDR3 is TGCGCCAGCAGCCAAGAAGGGATAGCGGGGGTATACAATGAGCAGTTCTTC. V gene TRBV4-3 combines with J gene TRBJ2-1; 9 bases are shared with TRBD2. CDR3 length equals 17 residues. Germline CDR1 is LGHNA and CDR2 is YSLEER. The V and J ends lost 0 bases and 4 bases, in that order; junction bases with no gene match: 7.

The J gene is TRBJ2-1, the V gene TRBV29-1; the match to TRBD2 covers 9 bases. V was pared by 6 bases and J by 0 bases, with 15 bases of the junction left unmatched. The CDR3 contains 18 residues. The germline V gene has CDR1 SQVTM and CDR2 ANQGSEA. The CDR3: CSVRGALAGRSSYNEQFF. The CDR3 nucleotides read TGCAGCGTGAGGGGGGCCCTAGCGGGGAGGAGCTCCTACAATGAGCAGTTCTTC.

In the case of this clonotype: At one boundary the junction diverges from the germline segment, which might be a read error. The genes are TRBV5-1 and TRBJ1-1, with D unclear. The CDR3 has 13 amino acids. CDR1 SGHRS and CDR2 YFSETQ come from the germline V gene. CDR3 coding DNA: TGCGCCAGCAGCTTGGGTGGCGACACTGAAGTTTTCTTT. The encoded protein is CASSLGGDTEVFF. The full variable domain, with the rest looked up from reference TRBV5-1 and TRBJ1-1, is KAGVTQTPRYLIKTRGQQVTLSCSPISGHRSVSWYQQTPGQGLQFLFEYFSETQRNKGNFPGRFSGRQFSNSRSEMNVSTLELGDSALYLCASSLGGDTEVFFGQGTRLTVV.

This clonotype was found a few times. The chain carries TRBV7-2 and TRBJ1-1, with 7 bases lining up with TRBD1. Germline CDR1 is SGHTA and CDR2 is FQGNSA. V shed 5 bases, J shed 9 bases, and the junction held 12 bases outside the gene matches. The CDR3 is 14 residues long. The CDR3 is CASSEKTQGRKAFF. The CDR3 DNA follows: TGTGCCAGCAGCGAAAAAACACAGGGGCGGAAAGCTTTCTTT.

The chain links TRBV4-3 to TRBJ1-1, with D possibly being TRBD1 (6 bases). Germline V gene sequence: CDR1 LGHNA, CDR2 YSLEER. Trimming stripped 2 bases from V and 4 bases from J, with 14 bases between. CDR3 length: 15 amino acids. The CDR3 DNA reads TGCGCCAGCAGCCAATCCTTTGGCAGGGGCACTGAAGCTTTCTTT. Protein product: CASSQSFGRGTEAFF.

The chain carries TRBV4-1 and TRBJ2-5, with a weak D call TRBD1 (5 bases). The V gene lost 4 bases and the J gene lost 5 bases, with 17 bases spanning the gap. Germline V lookup: CDR1 MGHRA, CDR2 YSYEKL. The CDR3 has 15 amino acids. The CDR3 loop is CASSRLTTGSETQYF. Here the CDR3 DNA reads TGCGCCAGCAGCCGTCTAACCACAGGTTCGGAGACCCAGTACTTC.

The chain couples TRBV10-2 to TRBJ2-5; 8 bases are shared with TRBD1. CDR3 length: 14 amino acids. CDR1 is WSHSY and CDR2 is SAAADI in the germline V gene. The trim removed 2 bases at V and 9 bases at J, leaving 8 bases unmatched. CDR3 coding DNA: TGCGCCAGCAGTGAGCAGGGGGCCGGGCAACCCCAGTACTTC. Its protein product is CASSEQGAGQPQYF.

In its sample, this clonotype was seen many times. V gene TRBV4-3 combines with J gene TRBJ2-1; D is unresolved. The CDR3 is made up of 15 amino acids. Per the germline V gene, CDR1 is LGHNA and CDR2 is YSLEER. V was shortened by 0 bases and J by 8 bases, with 14 bases between the two germline ends. CDR3 in DNA: TGCGCCAGCAGCCAAGAACAAAAATCTGGGCATGAGCAGTTCTTC. Protein: CASSQEQKSGHEQFF.

The J gene is TRBJ2-6, the V gene TRBV10-3, with unresolved D. Germline values: CDR1 ENHRY, CDR2 SYGVKD. Trimming cost V 2 bases and J 16 bases, with 12 bases left between them. The CDR3 sequence is 12 residues long. The CDR3 loop reads CAISEARLKLTF. CDR3 DNA sequence: TGTGCCATCAGTGAGGCCAGGTTGAAGCTGACTTTC.

This clonotype was recorded a few times. This chain connects TRBV5-6 to TRBJ2-7; perhaps TRBD2 as D (5 bases). The CDR3 contains 14 residues. V was pared by 0 bases and J by 5 bases, with 12 bases between. Germline CDR1 SGHDT, CDR2 YYEEEE. The CDR3 spells CASSLGLNGDEQYF. The CDR3 bases are TGTGCCAGCAGCTTGGGCCTCAACGGGGACGAGCAGTACTTC.

This clonotype was detected only a few times. The V call is TRBV7-9, the J call TRBJ2-1, with D perhaps TRBD1 (6 bases). Per the germline V gene, CDR1 is SEHNR and CDR2 is FQNEAQ (reference sequence). The ends were cut back, 5 bases at V and 7 bases at J, with 18 bases in the middle. CDR3 length equals 15 residues. The CDR3 protein is CASSPRGASRNEQFF. The CDR3 nucleotides are TGTGCCAGCAGCCCCAGGGGAGCCTCTAGGAATGAGCAGTTCTTC.

This clonotype turned up a few times. The genes are TRBV7-8 and TRBJ2-1; D is uncertain. The CDR3 runs to 17 residues. The germline V and J ends were trimmed by 5 bases and 0 bases, with 17 bases remaining between them. The V gene's germline CDR1 is SGHVS and CDR2 FQNEAQ. CDR3 DNA sequence: TGTGCCAGCAGCCCTACGACTGCTGTCTCCTCCTACAATGAGCAGTTCTTC. This encodes CASSPTTAVSSYNEQFF.

This clonotype was recorded a few times. The V gene is TRBV27, the J gene TRBJ1-5; a weak D match, TRBD1 (5 bases). Per germline, CDR1 MNHEY and CDR2 SMNVEV (reference sequence). CDR3 length equals 15 residues. Trimming shortened V by 4 bases and J by 1 base, and 11 bases separated the two germline ends. In DNA, the CDR3 is TGTGCCAGCAGTTCCGGGACGTGGAGCAATCAGCCCCAGCATTTT. Translated, it gives CASSSGTWSNQPQHF.

CDR3 sequence: CASSQEGRYYNEQFF. The DNA for the CDR3 is TGCGCCAGCAGCCAAGAGGGAAGGTACTACAATGAGCAGTTCTTC. The rearrangement joins TRBV4-1 to TRBJ2-1, with D unresolved. Germline V lookup: CDR1 MGHRA, CDR2 YSYEKL. This CDR3 has 15 residues. V was cut by 0 bases and J by 3 bases, with 9 bases left in between.

About this clonotype: A much larger clone sits a single nucleotide away, making a read error possible. The J gene is TRBJ2-7, the V gene TRBV20-1; D remains unclear. The CDR3 consists of 14 residues. Germline CDR1 reads DFQATT; CDR2 reads SNEGSKA (reference sequence). The CDR3 sequence is CSASSPQSSYGQYF. The CDR3 DNA reads TGCAGTGCTAGTTCCCCTCAGAGCTCCTACGGGCAGTACTTC.

In the case of this clonotype: The junction does not match germline at one end; this may be a read error. The chain has TRBV6-1 and TRBJ2-7; 11 bases are shared with TRBD2. Germline lookup yields CDR1 MNHNS and CDR2 SASEGT. The CDR3 loop spans 17 amino acids. Written as DNA, the CDR3 is TGTGCCAGCAGTCGAACGCTAGCGGGAGGCTCTCCCTACGAGCAGTACTTT. As protein: CASSRTLAGGSPYEQYF.